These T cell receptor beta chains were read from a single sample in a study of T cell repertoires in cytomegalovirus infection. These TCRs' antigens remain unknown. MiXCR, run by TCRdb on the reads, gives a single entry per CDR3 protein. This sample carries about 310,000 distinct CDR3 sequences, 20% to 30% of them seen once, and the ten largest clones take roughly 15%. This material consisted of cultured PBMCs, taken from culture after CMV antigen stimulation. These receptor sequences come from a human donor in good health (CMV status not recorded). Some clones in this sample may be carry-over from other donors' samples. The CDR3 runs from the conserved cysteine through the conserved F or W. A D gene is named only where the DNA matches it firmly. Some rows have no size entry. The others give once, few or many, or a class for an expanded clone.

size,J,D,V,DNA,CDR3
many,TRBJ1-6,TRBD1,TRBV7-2,TGTGCCAGCAGCTTATGGGGACAGGGGGCGGGGAATTCACCCCTCCACTTT,CASSLWGQGAGNSPLHF
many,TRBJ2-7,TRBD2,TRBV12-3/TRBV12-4,TGTGCCAGCACCGTGGGACTAGCGGGAGGCTACGAGCAGTACTTC,CASTVGLAGGYEQYF
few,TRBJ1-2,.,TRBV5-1,TGCGCCAGCAATATAGGCAGCCGCACTGACTATGGCTACACCTTC,CASNIGSRTDYGYTF
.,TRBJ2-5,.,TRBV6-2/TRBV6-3,TGTGCCAGCAGTCCCCAGCTGGCGGAGACCCAGTACTTC,CASSPQLAETQYF
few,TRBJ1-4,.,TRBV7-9,TGTGCCAGCAGCTTAGCTGGGGCGGAAAAACTGTTTTTT,CASSLAGAEKLFF
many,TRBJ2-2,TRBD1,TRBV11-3,TGTGCCAGCAGGTTCGGGACAGTTGGCGGGGAGCTGTTTTTT,CASRFGTVGGELFF
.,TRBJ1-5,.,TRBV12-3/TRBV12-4,TGTGCCAGCAGTGCGACGAGCAGGGATCAGCCCCAGCATTTT,CASSATSRDQPQHF
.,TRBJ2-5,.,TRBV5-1,TGCGCCAGCAGGATTCGATTGACACCACAGGAGACCCAGTACTTC,CASRIRLTPQETQYF
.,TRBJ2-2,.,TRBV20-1,TGCAGTGCTAGAGATCCCTGGGCGGGTAACGCGAACACCGGGGAGCTGTTTTTT,CSARDPWAGNANTGELFF
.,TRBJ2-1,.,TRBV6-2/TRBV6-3,TGTGCCACCCTACTCCCTGGTGTGAGCGGATGGGGGTTCTTC,CATLLPGVSGWGFF
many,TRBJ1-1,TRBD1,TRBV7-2,TGTGCCAGCAGCTTAGGAGGACAGGGTGACACTGAAGCTTTCTTT,CASSLGGQGDTEAFF
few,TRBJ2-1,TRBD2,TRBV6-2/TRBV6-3,TGTGCCAGCAGTACCCGGACTAGCGGGAGGGCCGGCTCCTACAATGAGCAGTTCTTC,CASSTRTSGRAGSYNEQFF
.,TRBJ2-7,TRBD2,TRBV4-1,TGCGCCAGCAGCCATCCCGCCGGGACTAGCGGGAGCGAGCAGTACTTC,CASSHPAGTSGSEQYF
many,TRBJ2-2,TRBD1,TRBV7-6,TGTGCCAGCAGCTTACGGACAGGGAACGGGGAGCTGTTTTTT,CASSLRTGNGELFF
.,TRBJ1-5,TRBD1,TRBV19,TGTGCCAGTAGTTGGTCCGGACAGGGTGGACAGCCCCAGCATTTT,CASSWSGQGGQPQHF
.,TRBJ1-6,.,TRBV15,TGTGCCACCAGCAGAGATCTCAACGGAAATTCACCCCTCCACTTT,CATSRDLNGNSPLHF
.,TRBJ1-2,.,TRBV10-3,TGTGCCATCAGACCGGAGGGAGGGATGGGGACCGACTACACCTTC,CAIRPEGGMGTDYTF
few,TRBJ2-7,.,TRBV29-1,TGCAGCGCATCAGGTGGTGCGGGCTCCTACGAGCAGTACTTC,CSASGGAGSYEQYF